Below, 14 T cell receptor beta chains from the same sample are listed, as sequenced in a study of blood T cells in healthy people across ages. With a J-beta primer mix and a sample-barcoded 5' primer, a second PCR ran about 6 to 11 cycles. From the 5' RACE reads, TCRdb called clonotypes with MiXCR, one entry per CDR3 protein. The sample has around 1.1 million distinct CDR3 sequences, under 40% seen once. Sequenced: blood. The receptor set was obtained from a man aged 18 to 29 in good health.

The J gene is TRBJ1-1, the V gene TRBV29-1, with 9 bases fitting TRBD1. V shed 1 base and J 5 bases; nucleotides not matched to a gene: 8. The germline gives CDR1 SQVTM, CDR2 ANQGSEA. The CDR3 contains 15 residues. CDR3 residues: CSVEGIDRGGTEAFF. In nucleotides, the CDR3 is TGCAGCGTTGAAGGTATAGACAGGGGGGGGACTGAAGCTTTCTTT.

This rearrangement joins TRBV12-3 or TRBV12-4 to TRBJ2-3, with 9 bases matching TRBD1. Trimming cost V 5 bases and J 0 bases; bases outside gene matches: 15. CDR3 size: 19 residues. CDR3 DNA sequence: TGTGCCAGCAGTCGAACCGGGACAGGGCTTCCACCTAGCACAGATACGCAGTATTTT. Protein product: CASSRTGTGLPPSTDTQYF.

This clonotype was detected once. One end of the junction does not line up with germline, which may come from a read error. The chain joins TRBV6-1 to TRBJ1-6; no clear D. CDR1 and CDR2 (germline): MNHNS, SASEGT. The CDR3 has 13 amino acids. The CDR3 DNA reads TGTGCCAGCAGTGAAGCCCCGGTGTCGCCCCCCCACTTT. Translation gives CASSEAPVSPPHF.

This chain joins TRBV20-1 and TRBJ1-1; D gene uncertain. In germline, CDR1 is DFQATT, CDR2 SNEGSKA (reference sequence). Trimming cost V 6 bases and J 3 bases, with 14 bases left between them. The CDR3 is 13 residues long. The CDR3: CSATNPLYTEAFF. The CDR3 DNA reads TGCAGTGCCACGAACCCTCTATACACTGAAGCTTTCTTT.

This chain uses TRBV5-8 with TRBJ2-3; D perhaps matches TRBD2 (6 bases). Germline V gene sequence: CDR1 SGHTS, CDR2 YDEGEE. V was trimmed by 2 bases and J by 2 bases, leaving 15 bases between them. The CDR3 totals 16 residues. This CDR3 is CASSFLASDLTDTQYF. CDR3 nucleotides: TGTGCCAGCAGCTTTTTGGCTAGCGACCTCACAGATACGCAGTATTTT.

The chain joins TRBV7-2 to TRBJ2-1; D unclear. CDR3 size: 15 residues. The germline CDR1 and CDR2 sequences are SGHTA and FQGNSA. Trimming took off 5 bases at V and 5 bases at J, with 16 bases between the two ends. For the CDR3, the DNA is TGTGCCAGCAGCCTACTTAGGGTACCCAACAATGAGCAGTTCTTC. Translated: CASSLLRVPNNEQFF.

The genes are TRBV11-2 and TRBJ2-2, with a possible D match to TRBD2 (7 bases). Per germline, CDR1 SGHAT and CDR2 FQNNGV. V gave up 3 bases and J gave up 6 bases, with 17 bases separating them. The CDR3 has 16 residues. The DNA of the CDR3 is TGTGCCAGCAGCTTTAGGGGGGGCCAACAGTCCGGGGAGCTGTTTTTT. Residues: CASSFRGGQQSGELFF.

The chain employs TRBV6-2 or TRBV6-3 and TRBJ2-7; no definite D call. The CDR3 has 16 residues. The V end lost 0 bases, the J end lost 3 bases, and 15 bases lay between the germline ends. The V gene's germline CDR1 is MNHEY and CDR2 SVGEGT. The CDR3 spells CASSYSGSPTYYEQYF. The CDR3 DNA reads TGTGCCAGCAGTTACTCGGGTTCGCCCACATACTACGAGCAGTACTTC.

This CDR3 reads CSAEDRDEQYF. The CDR3 DNA reads as TGCAGTGCTGAAGACAGGGACGAGCAGTACTTC. The chain recombines TRBV20-1 with TRBJ2-7; 7 bases fit TRBD1. The CDR3 length is 11 residues. CDR1 DFQATT and CDR2 SNEGSKA come from the germline V gene (reference sequence). J lost 5 bases, V lost 5 bases, and 3 bases had no gene match.

This clonotype was detected only a few times. This sequence joins TRBV27 and TRBJ1-6, with 8 bases matching TRBD1. The CDR3 contains 16 residues. Germline CDR1 MNHEY, CDR2 SMNVEV (reference sequence). V was pared by 4 bases and J by 1 base, with 3 bases of the junction left unmatched. CDR3 loop: CASSSGGGSYNSPLHF. DNA for the CDR3: TGTGCCAGCAGTTCAGGGGGCGGGTCCTATAATTCACCCCTCCACTTT.

This clonotype was detected only a few times. This chain uses TRBV12-3 or TRBV12-4 with TRBJ2-1; no clear D gene. This CDR3 comprises 14 residues. V was trimmed by 6 bases and J by 7 bases, leaving 16 bases between them. CDR3 loop: CASRSRNRRNEQFF. DNA of the CDR3: TGTGCCAGCAGATCTAGGAACCGCAGGAATGAGCAGTTCTTC.

The chain uses TRBV7-9 and TRBJ2-1; maybe TRBD2 (7 bases). The end of the DNA fits TRBJ2-7 better, so the J call may be wrong. This CDR3 region has 18 residues. CDR1 and CDR2 from the germline V gene are SEHNR and FQNEAQ (reference sequence). CDR3 nucleotide sequence: TGTGCCAGCAGCTTAGAGGGGGGGGCCTTCAGCTCCTACAATGAGCAGTACTTC. This translates into CASSLEGGAFSSYNEQYF.

This chain connects TRBV7-2 to TRBJ2-7; 12 bases are a match to TRBD2. This CDR3 has 16 amino acids. Unmatched junction bases numbered 9, after V lost 5 bases and J lost 4 bases. Germline-derived CDR1 and CDR2 are SGHTA and FQGNSA. The CDR3 spells CASSPWTSGEMYEQYF. CDR3 in DNA: TGTGCCAGCAGCCCTTGGACTAGCGGGGAGATGTACGAGCAGTACTTC.

The chain combines TRBV6-6 with TRBJ1-2; D remains ambiguous. Germline V lookup: CDR1 MNHNY, CDR2 SVGAGI (reference sequence). The CDR3 totals 14 residues. V shed 5 bases and J shed 4 bases, with 14 bases lying between them. DNA for the CDR3: TGTGCCAGCAGTGACCGGCAGGAGGGCTATGGCTACACCTTC. This codes for CASSDRQEGYGYTF.